These T cell receptor beta chains were read from a single sample in a study of vaccination effects on CD4 cells after COVID-19. These TCRs are of unknown antigen specificity. The data were produced by immunoSEQ multiplex PCR, yet TCRdb's version contains in-frame clones alone and is incomplete. The sample shows just under 60,000 clones, around 78% of them seen only once. The sample here was CD4+ T cells from PBMCs cultured with HCoV-OC43 spike peptides, taken after COVID-19 vaccination. These receptors all stem from a human donor who received a COVID-19 vaccine. Each CDR3 is given with its conserved first and last residue. Each record gives: clone size, J gene, V gene, CDR3 protein. Clone size, where shown, is once, few, many, or a class for clones that have expanded.

size: once; J: TRBJ1-1; V: TRBV6-5; CDR3: CASSDNSGEGAFF
size: NA; J: TRBJ2-1; V: TRBV7-8; CDR3: CASSPRRLSSYNEQFF
size: NA; J: TRBJ2-3; V: TRBV5-8; CDR3: CAAIGGTQYF
size: NA; J: TRBJ2-5; V: TRBV5-4; CDR3: CASSLGDSGGAETQYF
size: few; J: TRBJ1-2; V: TRBV14; CDR3: CASSQARRDGYTF
size: NA; J: TRBJ2-3; V: TRBV11-3; CDR3: CASSLGRTDTQYF
size: few; J: TRBJ2-2; V: TRBV5-1; CDR3: CASSSRGQGSRELFF
size: few; J: TRBJ1-2; V: TRBV19; CDR3: CASSGRGYGYTF
size: NA; J: TRBJ1-1; V: TRBV10-1; CDR3: CASSESGGNTEAFF
size: few; J: TRBJ1-2; V: TRBV12-3/TRBV12-4; CDR3: CASSYEAYGYTF
size: few; J: TRBJ1-6; V: TRBV19; CDR3: CASSRQLNNSPLHF
size: NA; J: TRBJ2-1; V: TRBV7-2; CDR3: CASSLVAGLGNEQFF
size: NA; J: TRBJ2-1; V: TRBV5-6; CDR3: CASSLVQGYNEQFF
size: NA; J: TRBJ1-1; V: TRBV7-8; CDR3: CASSRRGDGGRMNTEAFF
size: NA; J: TRBJ2-5; V: TRBV18; CDR3: CASSRIGTGGRETQYF
size: NA; J: TRBJ2-2; V: TRBV29-1; CDR3: CSVGSGMNTGELFF
size: NA; J: TRBJ2-5; V: TRBV5-1; CDR3: CASSLGQGARRETQYF
size: NA; J: TRBJ2-1; V: TRBV28; CDR3: CASSPTGTGRANEQFF
size: NA; J: TRBJ1-1; V: TRBV5-1; CDR3: CASSRTPQNTEAFF
size: few; J: TRBJ1-2; V: TRBV7-9; CDR3: CASSLKDRGYTF
size: NA; J: TRBJ2-2; V: TRBV7-3; CDR3: CASSPNRGDTGELFF
size: NA; J: TRBJ1-4; V: TRBV5-6; CDR3: CASSRTGTAGEKLFF
size: NA; J: TRBJ1-2; V: TRBV19; CDR3: CASTPPIGGYTF
size: NA; J: TRBJ1-3; V: TRBV7-2; CDR3: CASSLGDGTRNTIYF
size: NA; J: TRBJ1-5; V: TRBV7-9; CDR3: CASSLEQRPQHF
size: NA; J: TRBJ1-1; V: TRBV7-3; CDR3: CASSGQGFDTEAFF
size: NA; J: TRBJ1-1; V: TRBV5-1; CDR3: CASSLGWSLTNTEAFF
size: few; J: TRBJ1-1; V: TRBV7-9; CDR3: CASSLGQGAGTEAFF
size: few; J: TRBJ1-2; V: TRBV18; CDR3: CASGPGTGYGYTF
size: NA; J: TRBJ2-2; V: TRBV7-8; CDR3: CASSLGPRISNTGELFF
size: NA; J: TRBJ2-3; V: TRBV9; CDR3: CASSVRGGGADTQYF
size: NA; J: TRBJ2-3; V: TRBV4-2; CDR3: CASSQALAGGTDTQYF
size: once; J: TRBJ1-5; V: TRBV24-1; CDR3: CATSDSYSNQPQHF
size: NA; J: TRBJ1-6; V: TRBV30; CDR3: CAWSPGGTPLHF
size: NA; J: TRBJ2-5; V: TRBV7-2; CDR3: CASSFLGIQETQYF
size: NA; J: TRBJ1-5; V: TRBV20-1; CDR3: CSASPRLGNQPQHF
size: NA; J: TRBJ2-2; V: TRBV7-6; CDR3: CASASTNTGELFF
size: NA; J: TRBJ1-1; V: TRBV2; CDR3: CASSEGGAMNTEAFF
size: NA; J: TRBJ2-5; V: TRBV2; CDR3: CASSDSGLAGGWETQYF
size: few; J: TRBJ1-6; V: TRBV6-5; CDR3: CASSSYDSPLHF
size: NA; J: TRBJ2-5; V: TRBV5-4; CDR3: CASSLGGGQETQYF
size: NA; J: TRBJ2-2; V: TRBV3-1/TRBV3-2; CDR3: CASSPDPANTGELFF
size: NA; J: TRBJ2-5; V: TRBV25-1; CDR3: CASRKDTDGETQYF
size: NA; J: TRBJ1-1; V: TRBV6-2/TRBV6-3; CDR3: CASSWQSMNTEAFF
size: NA; J: TRBJ2-5; V: TRBV24-1; CDR3: CATSDLKTGLETQYF
size: NA; J: TRBJ2-3; V: TRBV6-6; CDR3: CASSPGTSGGADTDTQYF
size: NA; J: TRBJ2-4; V: TRBV28; CDR3: CASTRAGTKGDIQYF
size: NA; J: TRBJ2-3; V: TRBV7-9; CDR3: CASSQGPGQGPDTQYF
size: NA; J: TRBJ2-2; V: TRBV19; CDR3: CASRWDRASGELFF
size: NA; J: TRBJ1-2; V: TRBV19; CDR3: CASSIQQGNGYTF
size: NA; J: TRBJ2-2; V: TRBV12-5; CDR3: CASGLVLWVGAANTGELFF